The 5 T cell receptor beta chains in this list originate from one sample, sequenced in a study of T-cell memory formation after mild COVID-19. Via MiXCR, TCRdb re-called the 5' RACE reads, giving one row per CDR3 protein. The sample consists of hundreds of thousands of distinct CDR3 sequences, 18% of them appearing once. The sample consisted of PBMCs or a T cell subset sorted from them (not recorded which). The receptors were gathered from an adult woman who had mild COVID-19 (a few samples of this study predate the infection). Cell type and time point are not known.

This clonotype was observed a few times. The chain combines TRBV7-9 with TRBJ1-1; D possibly corresponds to TRBD1 (5 bases). Germline-derived CDR1 and CDR2 are SEHNR and FQNEAQ (reference sequence). Trimming took 6 bases from V and 6 from J, leaving 23 bases between them. The CDR3 consists of 16 residues. The CDR3 loop reads CASSRDFTGPGAEAFF. As DNA, the CDR3 is TGTGCCAGCAGTCGCGACTTCACAGGACCGGGGGCTGAAGCTTTCTTT. The variable domain in full, with the rest retrieved from reference TRBV7-9 and TRBJ1-1, is DTGVSQNPRHKITKRGQNVTFRCDPISEHNRLYWYRQTLGQGPEFLTYFQNEAQLEKSRLLSDRFSAERPKGSFSTLEIQRTEQGDSAMYLCASSRDFTGPGAEAFFGQGTRLTVV.

The CDR3 nucleotides read TGCAGTGCCCTACAGGGGGCCCCTGAGCAGTTCTTC. Amino acids: CSALQGAPEQFF. V is TRBV20-1 and J is TRBJ2-1; 9 nucleotides match TRBD1. V was pared by 6 bases and J by 9 bases, with 6 bases of the junction left unmatched. Germline assignment: CDR1 DFQATT and CDR2 SNEGSKA (reference sequence). The CDR3 covers 12 residues.

The chain uses TRBV7-2 and TRBJ1-6; D gene ambiguous. Germline V CDR1 and CDR2: SGHTA, FQGNSA. Trimming removed 6 bases from V and 6 bases from J, with 3 bases in between. This CDR3 contains 11 residues. In DNA form, the CDR3 reads TGTGCCAGCAGTACTAATTCACCCCTCCACTTT. Its translation is CASSTNSPLHF.

This clonotype was seen many times. The gene calls are TRBV7-8 and TRBJ2-5; D not certain. The CDR3 is 12 residues long. V shed 4 bases and J shed 5 bases, with 8 bases lying between them. Germline CDR1 SGHVS, CDR2 FQNEAQ. The CDR3 protein is CASSSGRETQYF. Written as DNA, the CDR3 is TGTGCCAGCAGCTCAGGACGGGAGACCCAGTACTTC.

The V gene is TRBV24-1, the J gene TRBJ1-5, with a possible D match to TRBD1 (5 bases). Germline CDR1 KGHDR, CDR2 SFDVKD. V was shortened by 4 bases and J by 9 bases, with 15 bases between the two germline ends. CDR3 length equals 14 residues. CDR3 DNA: TGTGCCACCAGTGAGGGGACCGCGAATTCGCCCCAGCATTTT. Protein: CATSEGTANSPQHF.